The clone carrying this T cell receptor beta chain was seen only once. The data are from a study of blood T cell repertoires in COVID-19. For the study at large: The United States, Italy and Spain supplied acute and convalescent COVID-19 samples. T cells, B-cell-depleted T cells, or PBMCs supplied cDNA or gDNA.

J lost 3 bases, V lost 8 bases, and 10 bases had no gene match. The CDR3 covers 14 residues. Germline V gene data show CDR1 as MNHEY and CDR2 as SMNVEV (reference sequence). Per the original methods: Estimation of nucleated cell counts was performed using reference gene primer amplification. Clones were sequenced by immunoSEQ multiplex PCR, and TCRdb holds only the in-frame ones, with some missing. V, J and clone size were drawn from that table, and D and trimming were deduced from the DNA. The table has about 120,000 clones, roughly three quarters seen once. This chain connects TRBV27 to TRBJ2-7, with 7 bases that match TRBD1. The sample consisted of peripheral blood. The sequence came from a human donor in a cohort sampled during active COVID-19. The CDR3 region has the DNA TGTGCCAGCTCACACTCGGGACAGCTCTACGAGCAGTACTTC. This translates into CASSHSGQLYEQYF.